Given below is one T cell receptor (beta chain) in context. The antigen remains unidentified. The germline V and J ends were trimmed by 6 bases and 1 base, with 13 bases remaining between them. The CDR3 has 14 residues. Germline V gene sequence: CDR1 SGHAT, CDR2 FQNNGV. Separate from the approximately 670-subject first cohort, the approximately 120-subject validation cohort was the one that the donors belonged to. The data derive from a study of cytomegalovirus exposure and HLA in healthy donors. In the study overall: Later, an analysis reported that the 110 or so validation repertoires had used the same platform as the roughly 660 first-cohort repertoires.

Using immunoSEQ multiplex PCR, the repertoire was profiled, and TCRdb retains in-frame clones only, with some absent. The sample includes about 360,000 clones, just over 85% of them seen just once. Study-wide points: Most observed TCR sequences were rare, whereas some public TCRs were detected in many donors.

The rearrangement joins TRBV11-2 to TRBJ2-7; D may be TRBD1 (5 bases). The specimen sequenced was PBMCs. This receptor was identified in a woman aged 18-29 years in good health and CMV-seronegative. The CDR3: CASRSRKGSYEQYF. The CDR3 coding sequence is TGTGCCAGCAGATCCAGGAAGGGGTCCTACGAGCAGTACTTC.